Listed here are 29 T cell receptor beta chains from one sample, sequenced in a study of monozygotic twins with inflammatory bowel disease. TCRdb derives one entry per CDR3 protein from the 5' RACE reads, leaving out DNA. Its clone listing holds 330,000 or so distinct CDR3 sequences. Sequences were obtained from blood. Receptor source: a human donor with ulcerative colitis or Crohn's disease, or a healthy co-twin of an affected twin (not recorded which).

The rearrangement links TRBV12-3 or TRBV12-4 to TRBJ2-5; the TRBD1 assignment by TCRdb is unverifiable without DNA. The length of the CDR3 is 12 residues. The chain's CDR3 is CASSRDRQTQYF.

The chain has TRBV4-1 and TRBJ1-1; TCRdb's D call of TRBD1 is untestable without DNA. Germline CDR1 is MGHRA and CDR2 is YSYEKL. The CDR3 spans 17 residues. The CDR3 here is CASSQDQRRGERTEAFF.

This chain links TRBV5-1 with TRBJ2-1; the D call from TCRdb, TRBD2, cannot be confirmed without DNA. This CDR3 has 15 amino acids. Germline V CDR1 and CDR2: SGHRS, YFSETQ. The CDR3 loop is CASSLISGSGNEQFF.

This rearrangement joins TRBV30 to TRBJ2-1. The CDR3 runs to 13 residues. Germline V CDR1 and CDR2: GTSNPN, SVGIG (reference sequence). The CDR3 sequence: CAWSGGLHNEQFF. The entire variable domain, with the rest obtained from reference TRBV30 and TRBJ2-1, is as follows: SQTIHQWPATLVQPVGSPLSLECTVEGTSNPNLYWYRQAAGRGLQLLFYSVGIGQISSEVPQNLSASRPQDRQFILSSKKLLLSDSGFYLCAWSGGLHNEQFFGPGTRLTVL.

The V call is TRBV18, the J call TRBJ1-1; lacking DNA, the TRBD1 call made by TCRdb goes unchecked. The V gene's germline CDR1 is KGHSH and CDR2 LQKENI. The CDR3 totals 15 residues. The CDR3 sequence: CASSPSAQGNTEAFF.

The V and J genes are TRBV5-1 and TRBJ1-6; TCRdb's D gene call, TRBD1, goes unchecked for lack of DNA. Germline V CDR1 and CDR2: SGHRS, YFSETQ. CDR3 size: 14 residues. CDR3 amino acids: CASSVEGGQSPLHF.

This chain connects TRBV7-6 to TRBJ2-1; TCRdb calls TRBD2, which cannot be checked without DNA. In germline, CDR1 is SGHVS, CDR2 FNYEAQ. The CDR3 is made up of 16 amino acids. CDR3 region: CASSSPSRSSYNEQFF.

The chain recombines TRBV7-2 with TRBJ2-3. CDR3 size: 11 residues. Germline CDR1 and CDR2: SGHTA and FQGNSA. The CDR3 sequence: CASKKADTQYF.

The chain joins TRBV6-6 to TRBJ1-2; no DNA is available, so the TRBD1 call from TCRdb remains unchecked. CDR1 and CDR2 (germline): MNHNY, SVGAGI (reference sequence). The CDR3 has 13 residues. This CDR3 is CASTAPDSHGYTF.

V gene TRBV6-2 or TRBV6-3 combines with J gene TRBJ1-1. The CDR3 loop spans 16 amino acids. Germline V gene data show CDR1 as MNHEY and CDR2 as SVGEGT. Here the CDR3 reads CATRILGQRTNTEAFF.

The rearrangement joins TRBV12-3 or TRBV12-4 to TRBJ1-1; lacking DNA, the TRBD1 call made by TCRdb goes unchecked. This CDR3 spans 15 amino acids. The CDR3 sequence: CASSAGTGPNTEAFF.

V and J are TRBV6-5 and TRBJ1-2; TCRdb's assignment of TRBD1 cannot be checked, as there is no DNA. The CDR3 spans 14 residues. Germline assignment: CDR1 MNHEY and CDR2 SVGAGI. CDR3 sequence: CASSYGGANYGYTF.

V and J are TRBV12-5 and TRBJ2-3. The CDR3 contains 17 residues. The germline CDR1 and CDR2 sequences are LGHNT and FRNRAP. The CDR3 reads CASGLVGPTTLTDTQYF.

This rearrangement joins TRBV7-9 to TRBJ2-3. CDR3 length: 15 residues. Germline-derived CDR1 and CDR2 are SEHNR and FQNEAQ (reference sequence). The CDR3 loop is CASSFSGSRTDTQYF.

CDR3 protein: CASTSRGLDGYTF. V and J are TRBV7-9 and TRBJ1-2; TCRdb names TRBD1, which stays unverified in the absence of DNA. The length of the CDR3 is 13 residues. Germline V lookup: CDR1 SEHNR, CDR2 FQNEAQ (reference sequence).

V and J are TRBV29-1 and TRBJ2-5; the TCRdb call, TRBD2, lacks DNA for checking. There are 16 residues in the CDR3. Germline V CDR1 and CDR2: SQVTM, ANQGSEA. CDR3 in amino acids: CSVEVSGRPLGETQYF.

The CDR3 region is CASIKGTGTYEQYF. The J gene is TRBJ2-7, the V gene TRBV28; TCRdb names TRBD1, which stays unverified in the absence of DNA. The CDR3 has 14 residues. CDR1 is MDHEN, CDR2 SYDVKM, per germline.

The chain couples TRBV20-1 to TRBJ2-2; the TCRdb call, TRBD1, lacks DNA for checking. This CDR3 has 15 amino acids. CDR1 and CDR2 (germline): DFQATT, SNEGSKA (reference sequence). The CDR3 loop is CSAIRPGMRSGELFF.

The CDR3 is CASSLSSGGLQETQYF. The chain recombines TRBV13 with TRBJ2-5; TCRdb's D call of TRBD1 is untestable without DNA. Germline loops: CDR1 PRHDT, CDR2 FYEKMQ (reference sequence). The length of the CDR3 is 16 residues.

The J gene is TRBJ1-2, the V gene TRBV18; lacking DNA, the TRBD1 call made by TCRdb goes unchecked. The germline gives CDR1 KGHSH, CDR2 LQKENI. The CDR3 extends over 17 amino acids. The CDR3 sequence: CASSPPGQGASSYGYTF.

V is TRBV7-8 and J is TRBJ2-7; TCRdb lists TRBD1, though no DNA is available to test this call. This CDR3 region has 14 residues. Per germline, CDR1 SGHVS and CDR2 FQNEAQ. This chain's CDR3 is CASSDEGKWDEQYF.

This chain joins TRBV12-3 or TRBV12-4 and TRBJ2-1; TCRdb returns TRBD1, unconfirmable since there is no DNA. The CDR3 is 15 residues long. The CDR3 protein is CASSLGDPGLNEQFF.

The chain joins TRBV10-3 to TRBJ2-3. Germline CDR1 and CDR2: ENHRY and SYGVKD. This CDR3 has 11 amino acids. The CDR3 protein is CAIRSSDTQYF.

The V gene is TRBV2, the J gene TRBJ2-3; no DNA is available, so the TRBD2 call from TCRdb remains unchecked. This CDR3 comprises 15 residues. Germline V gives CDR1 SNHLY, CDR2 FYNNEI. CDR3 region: CASSGSGVSTDTQYF.

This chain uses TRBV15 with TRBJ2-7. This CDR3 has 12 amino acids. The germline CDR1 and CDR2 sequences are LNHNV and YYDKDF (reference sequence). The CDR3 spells CATSRDRVEQYF.

The CDR3 is CASSEPGGSYNEQFF. The rearrangement joins TRBV10-1 to TRBJ2-1; the TRBD2 assignment by TCRdb is unverifiable without DNA. Germline lookup yields CDR1 WNHNN and CDR2 SYGVQD (reference sequence). CDR3 length: 15 residues.

CDR3 sequence: CASRKAGGRFYEQYF. J is TRBJ2-7 and V is TRBV5-6; TCRdb's D call of TRBD2 is untestable without DNA. This CDR3 is built from 15 residues. The germline gives CDR1 SGHDT, CDR2 YYEEEE.

This CDR3 is CSARDLRSSGSNQPQHF. The chain is built from TRBV20-1 and TRBJ1-5. CDR3 length: 17 amino acids. CDR1 is DFQATT, CDR2 SNEGSKA, per germline (reference sequence).

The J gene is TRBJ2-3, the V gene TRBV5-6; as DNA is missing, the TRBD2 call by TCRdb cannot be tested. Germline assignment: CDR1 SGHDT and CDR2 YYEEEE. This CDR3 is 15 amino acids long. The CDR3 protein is CASSLSTSYTDTQYF.